The 24 T cell receptor beta chains given below trace back to one sample, sequenced in a study of blood T cell repertoires in COVID-19. Profiled with immunoSEQ multiplex PCR; TCRdb holds only in-frame clones, not every one. The sample shows around 380,000 clones, 80% to 90% of them seen only once. The sample consisted of PBMCs or T cells enriched from blood (not recorded which). Every receptor here comes from a man aged 25 to 40 who had recovered from COVID-19.

The chain carries TRBV20-1 and TRBJ2-5, with 9 nucleotides matching TRBD2. V gave up 3 bases and J gave up 2 bases; unmatched junction bases: 7. The CDR3 is 15 residues long. Per germline, CDR1 DFQATT and CDR2 SNEGSKA (reference sequence). CDR3 sequence reads: CSASRLAGTQETQYF. The CDR3 region has the DNA TGCAGTGCTAGTCGTCTAGCGGGGACTCAAGAGACCCAGTACTTC.

The chain uses TRBV24-1 and TRBJ1-1, with D unclear. The germline V and J ends were trimmed by 6 bases and 8 bases, with 15 bases remaining between them. The CDR3 loop spans 13 amino acids. The germline gives CDR1 KGHDR, CDR2 SFDVKD. This chain's CDR3 is CATSSSGSSEAFF. The CDR3 DNA reads TGTGCCACCAGTAGTTCAGGAAGTTCCGAAGCTTTCTTT.

The chain is built from TRBV27 and TRBJ2-7, with TRBD1 matching 7 bases. After removal of 5 bases from V and 2 bases from J, the junction contained 12 bases not matched to a gene. Germline-derived CDR1 and CDR2 are MNHEY and SMNVEV (reference sequence). There are 16 residues in the CDR3. For the CDR3, the DNA is TGTGCCAGCAGTCCGCGACCGGGACAGAGACCCTACGAGCAGTACTTC. It translates to CASSPRPGQRPYEQYF.

This clone showed up just once. The chain has TRBV7-9 and TRBJ2-7; 8 nucleotides align to TRBD1. V was pared by 1 base and J by 3 bases, with 14 bases of the junction left unmatched. Per germline, CDR1 SEHNR and CDR2 FQNEAQ (reference sequence). The CDR3 extends over 18 amino acids. CDR3 residues: CASSLVGPRDRPLYEQYF. CDR3 nucleotides: TGTGCCAGCAGCTTAGTGGGCCCCCGGGACAGGCCCCTCTACGAGCAGTACTTC. The variable domain in full, completed from reference TRBV7-9 and TRBJ2-7, reads DTGVSQNPRHKITKRGQNVTFRCDPISEHNRLYWYRQTLGQGPEFLTYFQNEAQLEKSRLLSDRFSAERPKGSFSTLEIQRTEQGDSAMYLCASSLVGPRDRPLYEQYFGPGTRLTVT.

CDR3 sequence: CASSAAGTGIFYGYTF. CDR3 coding DNA: TGTGCCAGCAGCGCCGCCGGGACAGGTATATTCTATGGCTACACCTTC. V usage is TRBV7-2 and J usage is TRBJ1-2, with TRBD1 matching 8 bases. The CDR3 has 16 amino acids. Germline CDR1 is SGHTA and CDR2 is FQGNSA. Trimming at V came to 5 bases and at J to 4 bases, leaving 12 bases not matched to a gene.

In its sample, this clone was seen a few times. The CDR3 spells CARSTARTGELFF. CDR3 nucleotides: TGTGCCAGAAGTACCGCGCGTACCGGGGAGCTGTTTTTT. The V gene is TRBV7-9, the J gene TRBJ2-2; D uncertain. V was clipped by 9 bases and J by 5 bases, with 13 bases between them. The V gene's germline CDR1 is SEHNR and CDR2 FQNEAQ (reference sequence). The CDR3 is made up of 13 amino acids.

The chain carries TRBV5-3 and TRBJ1-2; 9 nucleotides line up with TRBD1. TRBV5-3 is filed as an ORF, its function uncertain. CDR3 length: 17 residues. Losses at the gene ends were 3 bases for V and 7 bases for J; bases not matched to a gene: 16. In DNA form, the CDR3 reads TGTGCCAGAAGCTGGGGGCGAAGCGGACAGGGGATAAGTGGCTACACCTTC. Translation: CARSWGRSGQGISGYTF.

This chain links TRBV4-1 with TRBJ2-6; TRBD2 is a possible D gene (6 bases). CDR1 and CDR2 from the germline V gene are MGHRA and YSYEKL. The CDR3 consists of 17 residues. The V and J ends lost 0 bases and 1 base respectively, with 10 bases between them. For the CDR3, the DNA is TGCGCCAGCAGCCAAGATCTCCGGGGGTCTGGGGCCAACGTCCTGACTTTC. Its translation is CASSQDLRGSGANVLTF.

The chain links TRBV4-2 to TRBJ1-1; 7 bases are a match to TRBD1. Germline CDR1 and CDR2: LGHNA and YNFKEQ. The CDR3 extends over 15 amino acids. Trimming took 4 bases from V and 5 from J; bases not matched to a gene: 10. CDR3 protein: CASSPGQPPRTEAFF. CDR3 bases: TGTGCCAGCAGCCCGGGACAGCCTCCCAGGACTGAAGCTTTCTTT.

This chain links TRBV30 with TRBJ1-1; 8 bases are shared with TRBD1. The germline V gene encodes CDR1 GTSNPN and CDR2 SVGIG (reference sequence). Unmatched junction bases numbered 10, after V lost 3 bases and J lost 4 bases. CDR3 length equals 15 residues. The CDR3: CAWSHTDRVVTEAFF. The CDR3 nucleotides are TGTGCCTGGAGCCACACGGACAGGGTGGTCACTGAAGCTTTCTTT.

The chain employs TRBV7-9 and TRBJ2-3; 9 nucleotides agree with TRBD1. The CDR3 sequence is 15 residues long. Germline V CDR1 and CDR2: SEHNR, FQNEAQ (reference sequence). After removal of 5 bases from V and 3 bases from J, the junction contained 6 bases not matched to a gene. The CDR3 region is CASSPQGAGTDTQYF. The CDR3 nucleotides are TGTGCCAGCAGCCCACAGGGGGCAGGAACAGATACGCAGTATTTT.

This chain uses TRBV6-1 with TRBJ1-2, with a possible D match to TRBD1 (5 bases). V lost 2 bases to trimming and J lost 4 bases, with 11 bases between them. CDR3 length equals 14 residues. Germline CDR1 and CDR2: MNHNS and SASEGT. The CDR3: CASSETAGPYGYTF. For the CDR3, the DNA is TGTGCCAGCAGTGAAACAGCAGGGCCCTATGGCTACACCTTC.

The CDR3 DNA is TGTGCCATCAGAGCAGGGGTAGAGGAGCCCCAGCATTTT. Its translation: CAIRAGVEEPQHF. The rearrangement joins TRBV10-3 to TRBJ1-5, with D possibly TRBD1 on 6 matching bases. With 6 bases removed from V and 8 bases from J, the gap between germline ends came to 14 bases. Germline V gene data show CDR1 as ENHRY and CDR2 as SYGVKD. The CDR3 spans 13 residues.

The genes are TRBV5-1 and TRBJ1-2, with TRBD1 matching 7 bases. V trimming: 5 bases; J trimming: 0 bases; junction bases outside the gene matches: 10. CDR1 is SGHRS, CDR2 YFSETQ, per germline. The CDR3 consists of 16 residues. The CDR3 reads CASRPLPGTANYGYTF. Written as DNA, the CDR3 is TGCGCCAGCAGACCTTTACCCGGGACAGCTAACTATGGCTACACCTTC.

The V and J genes are TRBV11-2 and TRBJ2-5; D unresolved. V gave up 3 bases and J gave up 5 bases, with 10 bases separating them. This CDR3 is 13 amino acids long. Germline V CDR1 and CDR2: SGHAT, FQNNGV. In DNA form, the CDR3 reads TGTGCCAGCAGCTTCGGTGGTATTGAGACCCAGTACTTC. Protein product: CASSFGGIETQYF.

The chain is built from TRBV10-3 and TRBJ2-3, with 10 bases fitting TRBD2. CDR3 length: 18 residues. With 2 bases clipped from V and 8 bases from J, the junction kept 16 bases outside the gene matches. Germline CDR1 is ENHRY and CDR2 is SYGVKD. The CDR3 sequence is CAISELAGEQISGVTQYF. The CDR3 DNA is TGTGCCATCAGTGAGCTAGCGGGGGAGCAAATCAGTGGGGTTACGCAGTATTTT.

A single count supports this clone. The chain employs TRBV10-1 and TRBJ2-1; D is uncertain. The CDR3 spans 15 residues. Germline lookup yields CDR1 WNHNN and CDR2 SYGVQD (reference sequence). Trimming took 3 bases from V and 2 from J, leaving 11 bases between them. Here the CDR3 DNA reads TGCGCCAGCAGTGAACGACCGGAGACCTACAATGAGCAGTTCTTC. The encoded protein is CASSERPETYNEQFF.

The chain recombines TRBV5-1 with TRBJ1-5; 8 bases fit TRBD1. Germline assignment: CDR1 SGHRS and CDR2 YFSETQ. The CDR3 runs to 14 residues. The trim removed 4 bases at V and 3 bases at J, leaving 3 bases unmatched. The CDR3 loop reads CASSPGGNNQPQHF. The CDR3 bases are TGCGCCAGCAGCCCAGGGGGCAACAATCAGCCCCAGCATTTT.

V and J are TRBV3-1 (or the pseudogene TRBV3-2) and TRBJ1-2; tentative D call: TRBD1 (6 bases). From germline, CDR1 is LGHDT and CDR2 YNNKEL (reference sequence). CDR3 length: 14 residues. V lost 0 bases and J 6 bases, leaving 11 bases between the germline ends. DNA for the CDR3: TGTGCCAGCAGCCAAGACCAGACAGGACATGGCTACACCTTC. It translates to CASSQDQTGHGYTF.

The chain employs TRBV7-9 and TRBJ2-7; 9 nucleotides match TRBD1. CDR3 length: 15 amino acids. The J segment lost 2 bases and the V segment lost 5 bases, leaving 7 bases of the junction unmatched. Germline V gives CDR1 SEHNR, CDR2 FQNEAQ (reference sequence). The CDR3 coding sequence is TGTGCCAGCAGCCCCCCGGGACAGGGACCCTACGAGCAGTACTTC. This gives the protein CASSPPGQGPYEQYF. Full variable domain (missing parts from reference TRBV7-9 and TRBJ2-7): DTGVSQNPRHKITKRGQNVTFRCDPISEHNRLYWYRQTLGQGPEFLTYFQNEAQLEKSRLLSDRFSAERPKGSFSTLEIQRTEQGDSAMYLCASSPPGQGPYEQYFGPGTRLTVT.

V is TRBV7-9 and J is TRBJ1-2, with D perhaps matching TRBD1 (5 bases). CDR3 size: 16 residues. V lost 0 bases and J lost 2, with 13 bases in between. Germline lookup yields CDR1 SEHNR and CDR2 FQNEAQ (reference sequence). The CDR3 region is CASSLAQGKPNYGYTF. The CDR3 nucleotides are TGTGCCAGCAGCTTAGCCCAGGGTAAACCCAACTATGGCTACACCTTC.

This rearrangement joins TRBV3-1 (or the pseudogene TRBV3-2) to TRBJ1-2, with a weak D call TRBD1 (5 bases). This CDR3 is built from 19 residues. Germline V gene lookup returns CDR1 LGHDT and CDR2 YNNKEL (reference sequence). The ends were cut back, 0 bases at V and 3 bases at J, with 23 bases in the middle. The CDR3: CASSQEWGEGGAHDYGYTF. The CDR3 nucleotides read TGTGCCAGCAGCCAAGAGTGGGGGGAGGGTGGCGCCCACGACTATGGCTACACCTTC.

The chain couples TRBV5-3 to TRBJ1-4, with TRBD1 identical over 8 bases. TRBV5-3 has ORF status, its function being uncertain. This CDR3 is built from 22 residues. Trimming took 4 bases from V and 1 from J; bases not matched to a gene: 24. The CDR3 coding sequence is TGTGCCAGAAGCGGTAAATTGCGTGTGACAGGGGAAGTTTTTCTAACTAATGAAAAACTGTTTTTT. Protein sequence: CARSGKLRVTGEVFLTNEKLFF.

The chain carries TRBV4-2 and TRBJ1-3; 8 bases are a match to TRBD1. Germline loops: CDR1 LGHNA, CDR2 YNFKEQ. The CDR3 covers 14 residues. After removal of 4 bases from V and 8 bases from J, the junction contained 7 bases not matched to a gene. CDR3 sequence (DNA): TGTGCCAGCAGCCGCGACAGGGGATCGGACACCATATATTTT. This sequence encodes CASSRDRGSDTIYF.